This T cell receptor (beta chain) was sequenced for a study of blood T cells in healthy people across ages. Then a second PCR, running roughly 6 to 11 cycles, was carried out with a sample-barcoded 5' primer and a J-beta primer mix. MiXCR was run by TCRdb on the 5' RACE reads, yielding one entry per CDR3 protein. The table records approximately 700,000 distinct CDR3 sequences, 32% of them present only once. For every donor, a draw yielded ten milliliters of peripheral blood. V shed 1 base and J shed 11 bases, with 23 bases lying between them. The CDR3 runs to 16 residues. CDR1 and CDR2 (germline): MNHNS, SASEGT. Study-wide results and caveats: Diversity of TCR beta per million T cells declined in a roughly linear way with age.

Comment on this clonotype: The antigen remains unidentified.

Sequencing input: blood. This receptor was obtained from a woman older than 75 in good health. The chain links TRBV6-1 to TRBJ2-5, with D possibly TRBD2 on 6 matching bases. The CDR3 region has the DNA TGTGCCAGCAGTGAAGTGATGGGGGGTAGGTACAATGAGCAGTACTTC. It codes for CASSEVMGGRYNEQYF.